The 15 T cell receptor beta chains given below trace back to one sample, sequenced in a study of T cells in Graves' hyperthyroidism and ophthalmopathy. The TCR beta CDR3 regions underwent amplification using RNA transcripts as the source. The primer set for the first-round RT-PCR of the TCR CDR3 was HTBI. TCRdb processed the multiplex PCR reads anew with MiXCR; each CDR3 protein has one entry. The table has 300,000 to 450,000 distinct CDR3 sequences, more than 12% seen once; the top ten hold about 20%. The sample consisted of blood. These receptors came from a woman in her thirties with Graves' ophthalmopathy.

Concerning this clonotype itself: A single base separates this from a much larger clone, so it may be a read error. The chain couples TRBV6-1 to TRBJ1-1; maybe TRBD1 (6 bases). Trimming stripped 6 bases from V and 6 bases from J, with 14 bases between. CDR1 is MNHNS, CDR2 SASEGT, per germline. The CDR3 is 13 amino acids. This CDR3 is CASSRRTEAEAFF. The CDR3 nucleotides read TGTGCCAGCAGCAGAAGGACAGAAGCTGAAGCTTTCTTT.

The gene calls are TRBV24-1 and TRBJ1-5; D is possibly TRBD1 (5 bases). The V end was cut by 5 bases, the J end by 7 bases, with 17 bases between. Germline CDR1 reads KGHDR; CDR2 reads SFDVKD. CDR3 length equals 15 residues. The CDR3 here is CATSGTGQGGQPQHF. The CDR3 DNA follows: TGTGCCACCAGTGGAACTGGTCAGGGCGGGCAGCCCCAGCATTTT.

This clonotype was counted at least ten times. V and J are TRBV28 and TRBJ2-7; 8 positions match TRBD2. Trimming removed 5 bases from V and 3 bases from J; junction bases left unmatched: 9. Germline values: CDR1 MDHEN, CDR2 SYDVKM. This CDR3 contains 15 residues. Written as DNA, the CDR3 is TGTGCCAGCAGTCCTACTCGTCTAGCGGGCTACGAGCAGTACTTC. Amino acid sequence: CASSPTRLAGYEQYF.

The chain combines TRBV6-1 with TRBJ1-5, with a possible D match to TRBD1 (6 bases). The germline V gene has CDR1 MNHNS and CDR2 SASEGT. The CDR3 loop spans 15 amino acids. Trimming removed 3 bases at V and 2 bases at J, with 11 bases between. The CDR3: CASSDKRGGNQPQHF. The DNA for the CDR3 is TGTGCCAGCAGTGACAAGAGGGGGGGCAATCAGCCCCAGCATTTT.

The chain carries TRBV19 and TRBJ2-2, with a tentative D call TRBD2 (6 bases). The V gene's germline CDR1 is LNHDA and CDR2 SQIVND (reference sequence). This CDR3 spans 14 amino acids. V shed 9 bases and J shed 5 bases, with 16 bases lying between them. The CDR3 here is CASQVAGGTGELFF. Written as DNA, the CDR3 is TGTGCCAGCCAGGTCGCTGGGGGGACCGGGGAGCTGTTTTTT.

Ten or more counts support this clonotype. V gene TRBV3-1 combines with J gene TRBJ2-3; D might be TRBD1 or TRBD2, each matching 5 bases. V lost 4 bases, J lost 7 bases, and 15 bases lay in between. The CDR3 totals 14 residues. The germline gives CDR1 LGHDT, CDR2 YNNKEL (reference sequence). In nucleotides, the CDR3 is TGTGCCAGCAGCCCGACTCCCGAGGGGAATACGCAGTATTTT. This translates into CASSPTPEGNTQYF.

This clonotype came up a few times. This rearrangement joins TRBV4-1 to TRBJ2-4, with TRBD2 matching over 8 bases. The V gene's germline CDR1 is MGHRA and CDR2 YSYEKL. The CDR3 is made up of 15 amino acids. Trimming cost V 4 bases and J 2 bases; bases outside gene matches: 4. CDR3 loop: CASSPAGVSKNIQYF. The CDR3 nucleotides read TGCGCCAGCAGCCCAGCGGGGGTGTCCAAAAACATTCAGTACTTC.

In this sample, this clonotype turned up many times. V is TRBV28 and J is TRBJ2-5; D not resolved. The germline CDR1 and CDR2 sequences are MDHEN and SYDVKM. Trimming stripped 5 bases from V and 0 bases from J, with 16 bases between. The CDR3 runs 16 residues. The DNA for the CDR3 is TGTGCCAGCAGTCCTTACAGTCCCTCCTACCAAGAGACCCAGTACTTC. Translation: CASSPYSPSYQETQYF. The full variable domain, rest sourced from reference TRBV28 and TRBJ2-5, is DVKVTQSSRYLVKRTGEKVFLECVQDMDHENMFWYRQDPGLGLRLIYFSYDVKMKEKGDIPEGYSVSREKKERFSLILESASTNQTSMYLCASSPYSPSYQETQYFGPGTRLLVL.

This clonotype has at least ten counts. The CDR3: CATSDWGRGVSDEQFF. The CDR3 nucleotides are TGTGCCACCAGTGATTGGGGGCGGGGGGTGTCTGATGAGCAGTTCTTC. V is TRBV24-1 and J is TRBJ2-1; 8 bases line up with TRBD2. Germline assignment: CDR1 KGHDR and CDR2 SFDVKD. CDR3 length: 16 residues. V shed 2 bases, J shed 8 bases, and the junction held 10 bases outside the gene matches.

There are many counts of this clonotype. The rearrangement links TRBV29-1 to TRBJ2-1; D possibly corresponds to TRBD2 (5 bases). The CDR3 covers 14 residues. Looked up from germline, CDR1 is SQVTM and CDR2 is ANQGSEA. The germline V and J ends were trimmed by 0 bases and 7 bases, with 13 bases remaining between them. CDR3 nucleotides: TGCAGCGTTGAAGAAGGAGGAACACCTAATGAGCAGTTCTTC. As protein: CSVEEGGTPNEQFF.

V is TRBV24-1 and J is TRBJ2-3; tentative D call: TRBD1 (6 bases). The germline gives CDR1 KGHDR, CDR2 SFDVKD. V dropped 0 bases and J dropped 5 bases, with 8 bases sitting between them. This CDR3 is 14 amino acids long. CDR3 region: CATSDLNREDTQYF. The CDR3 nucleotides read TGTGCCACCAGTGATTTGAACAGGGAAGATACGCAGTATTTT.

This clonotype appeared many times. This chain joins TRBV11-2 and TRBJ2-2; D is uncertain. Germline V lookup: CDR1 SGHAT, CDR2 FQNNGV. This CDR3 is built from 15 residues. Trimming took 5 bases from V and 7 from J, leaving 17 bases between them. CDR3: CASSLLVADGGELFF. As DNA, the CDR3 is TGTGCCAGCAGCCTCCTTGTTGCCGACGGCGGGGAGCTGTTTTTT.

The V gene is TRBV6-2 or TRBV6-3, the J gene TRBJ2-3, with 10 nucleotides matching TRBD2. J gave up 2 bases and V 2 bases, and 4 bases lay outside the gene matches. The CDR3 is 16 residues long. Germline loops: CDR1 MNHEY, CDR2 SVGEGT. The CDR3 sequence is CASSYTSGAYTDTQYF. The CDR3 DNA follows: TGTGCCAGCAGTTACACTAGCGGGGCCTACACAGATACGCAGTATTTT.

This clonotype was observed at least ten times. The rearrangement links TRBV20-1 to TRBJ2-7; 9 bases are a match to TRBD2. This CDR3 is 13 amino acids long. CDR1 and CDR2 from the germline V gene are DFQATT and SNEGSKA (reference sequence). V lost 2 bases, J lost 3 bases, and 2 bases stayed unmatched. CDR3 residues: CSARKRGDYEQYF. The CDR3 DNA sequence: TGCAGTGCTAGAAAGCGGGGGGACTACGAGCAGTACTTC.

This clonotype appeared many times. This chain links TRBV20-1 with TRBJ2-1; the D is unclear. Looked up from germline, CDR1 is DFQATT and CDR2 is SNEGSKA (reference sequence). The CDR3 extends over 13 amino acids. Trimming shortened V by 6 bases and J by 4 bases, and 13 bases separated the two germline ends. CDR3 in amino acids: CSAPSELYNEQFF. The DNA for the CDR3 is TGCAGTGCCCCCTCGGAGCTTTACAATGAGCAGTTCTTC.